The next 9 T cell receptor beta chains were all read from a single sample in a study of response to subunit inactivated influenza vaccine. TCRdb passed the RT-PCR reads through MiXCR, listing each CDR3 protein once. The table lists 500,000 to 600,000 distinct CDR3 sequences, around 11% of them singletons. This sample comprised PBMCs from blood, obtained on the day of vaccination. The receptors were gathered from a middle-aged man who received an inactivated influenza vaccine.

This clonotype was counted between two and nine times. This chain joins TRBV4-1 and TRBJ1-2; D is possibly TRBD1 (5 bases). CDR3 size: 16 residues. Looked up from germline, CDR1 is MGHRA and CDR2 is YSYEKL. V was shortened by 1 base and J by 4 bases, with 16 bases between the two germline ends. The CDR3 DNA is TGCGCCAGCAGCCAAGGACCCCGCAAGGGGATCTATGGCTACACCTTC. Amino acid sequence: CASSQGPRKGIYGYTF.

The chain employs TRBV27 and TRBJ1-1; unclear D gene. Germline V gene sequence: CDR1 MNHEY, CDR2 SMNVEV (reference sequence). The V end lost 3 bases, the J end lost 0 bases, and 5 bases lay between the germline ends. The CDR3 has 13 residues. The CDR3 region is CASSFTLNTEAFF. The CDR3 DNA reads TGTGCCAGCAGTTTCACCCTGAACACTGAAGCTTTCTTT.

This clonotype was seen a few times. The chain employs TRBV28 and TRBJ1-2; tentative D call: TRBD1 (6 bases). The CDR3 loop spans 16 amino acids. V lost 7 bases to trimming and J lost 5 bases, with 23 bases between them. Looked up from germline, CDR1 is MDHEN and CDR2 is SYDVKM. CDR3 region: CASTTPQGSLTYGYTF. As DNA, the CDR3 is TGTGCCAGCACTACGCCACAGGGTTCCTTGACTTATGGCTACACCTTC.

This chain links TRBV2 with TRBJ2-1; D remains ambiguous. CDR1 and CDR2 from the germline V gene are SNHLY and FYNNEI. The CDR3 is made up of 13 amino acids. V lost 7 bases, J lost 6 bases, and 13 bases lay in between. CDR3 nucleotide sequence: TGTGCCAGCACATCCTCCCCTATCAATGAGCAGTTCTTC. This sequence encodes CASTSSPINEQFF.

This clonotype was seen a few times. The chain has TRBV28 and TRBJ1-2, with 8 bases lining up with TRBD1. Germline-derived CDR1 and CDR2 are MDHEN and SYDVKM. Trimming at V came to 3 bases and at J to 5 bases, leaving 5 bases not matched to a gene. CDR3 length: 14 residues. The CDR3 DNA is TGTGCCAGCAGTTTGGGGACAGGCCAATATGGCTACACCTTC. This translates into CASSLGTGQYGYTF.

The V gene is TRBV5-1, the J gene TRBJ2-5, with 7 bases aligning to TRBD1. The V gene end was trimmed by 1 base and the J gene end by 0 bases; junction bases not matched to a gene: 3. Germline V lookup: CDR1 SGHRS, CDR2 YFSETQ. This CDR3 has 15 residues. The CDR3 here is CASSLSTGYQETQYF. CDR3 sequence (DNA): TGCGCCAGCAGCTTGTCGACAGGGTACCAAGAGACCCAGTACTTC.

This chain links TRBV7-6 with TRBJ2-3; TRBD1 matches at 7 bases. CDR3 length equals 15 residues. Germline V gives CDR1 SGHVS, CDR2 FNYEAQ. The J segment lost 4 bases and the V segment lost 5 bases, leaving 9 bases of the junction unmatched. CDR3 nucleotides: TGTGCCAGCAGCGCCGGGGCAGGGGGACCAGATACGCAGTATTTT. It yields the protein CASSAGAGGPDTQYF.

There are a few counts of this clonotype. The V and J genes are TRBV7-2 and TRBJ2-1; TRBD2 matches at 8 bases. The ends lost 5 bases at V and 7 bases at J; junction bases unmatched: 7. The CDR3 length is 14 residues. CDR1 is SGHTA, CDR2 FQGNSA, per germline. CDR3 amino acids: CASSRGGFKNEQFF. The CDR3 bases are TGTGCCAGCAGCCGGGGGGGTTTCAAAAATGAGCAGTTCTTC.

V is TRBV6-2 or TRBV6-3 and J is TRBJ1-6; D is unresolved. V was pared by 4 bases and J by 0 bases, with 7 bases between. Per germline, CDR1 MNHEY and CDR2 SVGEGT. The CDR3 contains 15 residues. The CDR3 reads CASSFGSSYNSPLHF. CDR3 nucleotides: TGTGCCAGCAGTTTTGGAAGCTCCTATAATTCACCCCTCCACTTT.